These 2 T cell receptor beta chains were all obtained from the same sample, sequenced in a study of T cells in Graves' hyperthyroidism and ophthalmopathy. TCR beta CDR3 regions were amplified from RNA transcripts. Initially, a first-round RT-PCR of the TCR CDR3 employed the HTBI primer set. Each CDR3 protein gets one entry after TCRdb re-called the multiplex PCR reads with MiXCR. The profile shows hundreds of thousands of distinct CDR3 sequences, about 15% of them singletons. Sequencing used blood. The receptors originated from a woman between 18 and 29 years old with Graves' hyperthyroidism.

This clonotype came up many times. The chain combines TRBV7-9 with TRBJ1-1; D is unclear. The germline V gene encodes CDR1 SEHNR and CDR2 FQNEAQ (reference sequence). Trimming took 5 bases from V and 1 from J, leaving 11 bases between them. The CDR3 consists of 14 residues. In nucleotides, the CDR3 is TGTGCCAGCAGCCCCGAGGCAGGGAACACTGAAGCTTTCTTT. Translating gives CASSPEAGNTEAFF.

Ten or more counts support this clonotype. The chain has TRBV3-1 and TRBJ1-2; 7 nucleotides match TRBD1. The CDR3 contains 13 residues. Germline V gives CDR1 LGHDT, CDR2 YNNKEL (reference sequence). The junction had 4 bases not matched to a gene; V was cut back by 2 bases and J by 7 bases. Here the CDR3 DNA reads TGTGCCAGCAGCCAACACGACAGGGTTGGCTACACCTTC. As protein: CASSQHDRVGYTF. The variable domain in full, with the rest retrieved from reference TRBV3-1 and TRBJ1-2, is DTAVSQTPKYLVTQMGNDKSIKCEQNLGHDTMYWYKQDSKKFLKIMFSYNNKELIINETVPNRFSPKSPDKAHLNLHINSLELGDSAVYFCASSQHDRVGYTFGSGTRLTVV.